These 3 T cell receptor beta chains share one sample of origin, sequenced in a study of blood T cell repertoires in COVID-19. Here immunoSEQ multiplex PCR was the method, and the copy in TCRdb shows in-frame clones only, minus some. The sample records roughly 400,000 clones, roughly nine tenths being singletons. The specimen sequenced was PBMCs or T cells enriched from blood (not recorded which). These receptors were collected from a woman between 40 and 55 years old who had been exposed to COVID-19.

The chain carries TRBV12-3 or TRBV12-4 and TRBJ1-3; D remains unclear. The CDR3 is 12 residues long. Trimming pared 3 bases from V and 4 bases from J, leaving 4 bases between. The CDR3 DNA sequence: TGTGCCAGCAGTTTCGAGGGAAACACCATATATTTT. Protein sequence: CASSFEGNTIYF.

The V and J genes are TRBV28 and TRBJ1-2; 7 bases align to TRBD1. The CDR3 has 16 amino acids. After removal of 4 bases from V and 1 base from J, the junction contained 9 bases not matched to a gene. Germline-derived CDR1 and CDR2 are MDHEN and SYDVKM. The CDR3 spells CASSSHTGDRNYGYTF. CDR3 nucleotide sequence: TGTGCCAGCAGTTCCCATACAGGGGATCGTAACTATGGCTACACCTTC.

The CDR3 region is CAWSNTGGQPQHF. The CDR3 region has the DNA TGTGCCTGGAGTAACACAGGGGGTCAGCCCCAGCATTTT. The V call is TRBV30, the J call TRBJ1-5, with TRBD1 matching over 8 bases. CDR1 is GTSNPN and CDR2 is SVGIG in the germline V gene (reference sequence). The CDR3 contains 13 residues. V was pared by 2 bases and J by 6 bases, with 3 bases of the junction left unmatched.